This T cell receptor beta chain originates from a study of T-cell memory formation after mild COVID-19. It was 5'RACE with constant-segment primers that produced the TCR alpha and TCR beta cDNA libraries, which carried sample barcodes and UMIs. TCRdb passed the 5' RACE reads through MiXCR, listing each CDR3 protein once. The data show some 450,000 distinct CDR3 sequences, 15% to 20% seen once. This clonotype was found a few times. The target antigen is unknown. General observations from the study: Balance between CD4 and CD8 was seen in clones contracting day 15 to 85, and a CD4+ lean was seen in later expanders.

Germline CDR1 reads MNHEY; CDR2 reads SVGAGI. The CDR3 runs 15 residues. The germline V and J ends were trimmed by 0 bases and 2 bases, with 8 bases remaining between them. The origin of this receptor is an adult woman who had mild COVID-19 (a few samples of this study predate the infection). Cell type and time point are not known. Sequencing was performed on PBMCs or a T cell subset sorted from them (not recorded which). This chain joins TRBV6-5 and TRBJ1-3, with D hard to call. The CDR3 region has the DNA TGTGCCAGCAGTTACTCGCGGGTGACTGGAAACACCATATATTTT. Its protein product is CASSYSRVTGNTIYF.